The clone carrying this T cell receptor beta chain turned up a few times. In the original workflow: Sampled TCR counts reached a median of about 90,000 per sample, with values ranging from about 23,224 to 700,000. TCRdb passed the RACE reads through MiXCR, listing each CDR3 protein once. It is TCRdb's table, rather than the study itself, that gives the V and J calls and clone size. The sample has about 120,000 distinct CDR3 sequences, 12% to 15% seen once; the top ten hold over 0.85%. This sample was taken from a study of human T cells and chemical hapten exposure. Time point noted: patch test 1, 2 weeks after DPC sensitization. Indicated treatment: therapeutic diphenylcyclopropenone sensitization with weekly scalp DPC. The sample was whole blood, taken in connection with sensitization to the hapten diphenylcyclopropenone (DPC). This TCR was sampled from a man younger than 35 with alopecia areata. Some clones in this sample may be carry-over from other donors' samples.

The CDR3 sequence is CASSSQASSPLHF. CDR3 in DNA: TGTGCCAGCAGCTCCCAAGCTTCCTCACCCCTCCACTTT. This rearrangement joins TRBV7-3 to TRBJ1-6; D is uncertain. The CDR3 runs to 13 residues. Germline CDR1 is SGHTA and CDR2 is FQGTGA. Trimming removed 4 bases from V and 10 bases from J, with 11 bases in between.